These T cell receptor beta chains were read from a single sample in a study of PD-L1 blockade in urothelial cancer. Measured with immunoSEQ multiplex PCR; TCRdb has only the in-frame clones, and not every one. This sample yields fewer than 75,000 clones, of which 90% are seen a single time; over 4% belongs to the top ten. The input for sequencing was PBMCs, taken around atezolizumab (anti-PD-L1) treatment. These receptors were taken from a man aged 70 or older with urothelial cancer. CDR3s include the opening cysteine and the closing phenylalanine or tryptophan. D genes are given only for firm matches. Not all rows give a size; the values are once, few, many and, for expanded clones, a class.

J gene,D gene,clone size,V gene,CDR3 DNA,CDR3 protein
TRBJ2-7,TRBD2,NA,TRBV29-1,TGCAGCGCTAGACTAGCGGGAGGGCCCTCACTTTACGAGCAGTACTTC,CSARLAGGPSLYEQYF
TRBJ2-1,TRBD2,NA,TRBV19,TGTGCCAGTAGTATAGATCTTGCGGGGCTTCGGACTAGCGGGATCAATGAGCAGTTCTTC,CASSIDLAGLRTSGINEQFF
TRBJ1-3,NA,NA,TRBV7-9,TGTGCCAGCAGCGCCCTGAGCGGCTCTGGAAACACCATATATTTT,CASSALSGSGNTIYF
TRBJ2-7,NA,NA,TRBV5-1,TGCGCCAGCAGCCCCCCCTCGGGTAGCGGCCTCTCCTACGAGCAGTACTTC,CASSPPSGSGLSYEQYF
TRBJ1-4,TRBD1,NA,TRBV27,TGTGCCAGCAGTCTTCAGGGGGCGAATGAAAAACTGTTTTTT,CASSLQGANEKLFF
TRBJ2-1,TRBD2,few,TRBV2,TGTGCCAGCAGTGAAAAGATAGCGGGAGGGCATCGAGAGCAGTTCTTC,CASSEKIAGGHREQFF
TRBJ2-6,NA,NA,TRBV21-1,TGTGCCAGCAGCGGCAGGGGGGAACGAGCCAACGTCCTGACTTTC,CASSGRGERANVLTF
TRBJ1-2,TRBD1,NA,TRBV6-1,TGTGCCAGCAGCGAGGGACAGGGGATGCGTGGCTACACCTTC,CASSEGQGMRGYTF
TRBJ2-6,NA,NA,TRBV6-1,TGTGCCAGCCAGGAGGGCTCTGGGGCCAACGTCCTGACTTTC,CASQEGSGANVLTF
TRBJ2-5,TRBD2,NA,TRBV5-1,TGCGCCAGCAGCCCCCAGACTAGCGGGAGTGAGACCCAGTACTTC,CASSPQTSGSETQYF
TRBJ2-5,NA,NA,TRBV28,TGTGCCAGCAGACTCCCCGCAGGGGCTGGAGAGACCCAGTACTTC,CASRLPAGAGETQYF
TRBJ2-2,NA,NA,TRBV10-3,TGTGCCATCAGTGGGAACAGGGACACCGGGGAGCTGTTTTTT,CAISGNRDTGELFF
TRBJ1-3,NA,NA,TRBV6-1,TGTGCCAGCAGTGAATTGGGACAAGCCTCTGGAAACACCATATATTTT,CASSELGQASGNTIYF
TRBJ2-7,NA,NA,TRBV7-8,TGTGCCAGCAGCCCAAGCGTCGGCGGCGCGACCTACGAGCAGTACTTC,CASSPSVGGATYEQYF
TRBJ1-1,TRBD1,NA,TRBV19,TGTGCCAGTAGTATACCCACGGGGACAGGGAATGAAGCTTTCTTT,CASSIPTGTGNEAFF
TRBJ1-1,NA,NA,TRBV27,TGTGCCAGCAGTCCCAAGGGCAGGGACACTGAAGCTTTCTTT,CASSPKGRDTEAFF
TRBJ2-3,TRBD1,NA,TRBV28,TGTGCCAGCAGTTCCCCGGGACAGGGGAGCACAGATACGCAGTATTTT,CASSSPGQGSTDTQYF
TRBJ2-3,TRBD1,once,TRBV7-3,TGTGCCAGCAGCCCGACAGGGATTAGCACAGATACGCAGTATTTT,CASSPTGISTDTQYF
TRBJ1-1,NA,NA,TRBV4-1,TGCGCCAGCAGCCAGATCCGGGGCCGGGGGACTGAAGCTTTCTTT,CASSQIRGRGTEAFF
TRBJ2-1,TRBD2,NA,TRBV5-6,TGTGCCAGCACCGGACTAGCGGGACCGGGGGGGTACAATGAGCAGTTCTTC,CASTGLAGPGGYNEQFF
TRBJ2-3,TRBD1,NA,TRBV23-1,TGCGCCAGCAGCACACCGGGACAGCGCACAGATACGCAGTATTTT,CASSTPGQRTDTQYF
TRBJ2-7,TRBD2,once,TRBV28,TGTGCCAGCAGCCAGACCCGGACTAGCGGGAGAACCTACGAGCAGTACTTC,CASSQTRTSGRTYEQYF
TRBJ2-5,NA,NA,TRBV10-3,TGTGCCATCACAAGGGAGCTCGGAGAGACCCAGTACTTC,CAITRELGETQYF
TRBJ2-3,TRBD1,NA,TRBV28,TGTGCCAGCAGCTCGGGACAGATTAGCACAGATACGCAGTATTTT,CASSSGQISTDTQYF
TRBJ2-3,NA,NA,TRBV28,TGTGCCAGCAGTTTGGCGGTGGGCACAGATACGCAGTATTTT,CASSLAVGTDTQYF
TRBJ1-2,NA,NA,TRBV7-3,TGTGCCAGCAGCCCGGACAGAAACTATGGCTACACCTTC,CASSPDRNYGYTF
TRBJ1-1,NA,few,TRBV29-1,TGCAGCGTTGAAGAAACCGGAGACACTGAAGCTTTCTTT,CSVEETGDTEAFF
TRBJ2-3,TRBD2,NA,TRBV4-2,TGTGCCAGCAGCGGGACTAGCGGCACAGATACGCAGTATTTT,CASSGTSGTDTQYF
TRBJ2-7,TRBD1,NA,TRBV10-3,TGTGCCATCAGTTATCCGGGACAGGGGTCGCAGTACTTC,CAISYPGQGSQYF
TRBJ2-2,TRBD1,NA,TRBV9,TGTGCCAGCAGCGCCAACAGGGGCGGGAACACCGGGGAGCTGTTTTTT,CASSANRGGNTGELFF
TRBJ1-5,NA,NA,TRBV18,TGTGCCAGCTCACCGGGCAGGGGCGGGCAGCCCCAGCATTTT,CASSPGRGGQPQHF
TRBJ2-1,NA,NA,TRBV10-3,TGTGCCATCAGTGAGTCCATACAGGGTGATGAGCAGTTCTTC,CAISESIQGDEQFF
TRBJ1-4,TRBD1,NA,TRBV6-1,TGTGCCAGCAGTGAATCACGAAAGGACAGGGGAGGCGAAAAACTGTTTTTT,CASSESRKDRGGEKLFF
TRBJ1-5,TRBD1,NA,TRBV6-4,TGTGCCAGCAGTGAGAACAGGGGGAGTCAGCCCCAGCATTTT,CASSENRGSQPQHF
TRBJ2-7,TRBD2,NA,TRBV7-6,TGTGCCAGCAGCTCCGGGACTAGCGGCTCCTACGAGCAGTACTTC,CASSSGTSGSYEQYF
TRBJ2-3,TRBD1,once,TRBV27,TGTGCCAGCAGTTTCGTACAGGGGGCGCAGGGTACGCAGTATTTT,CASSFVQGAQGTQYF
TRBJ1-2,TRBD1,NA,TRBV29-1,TGCAGCGTTACCGGACAGGGGCGGACCCACTTC,CSVTGQGRTHF
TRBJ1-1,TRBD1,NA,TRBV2,TGTGCCAGCAGGGGACAGGGGTCACTAGGATACGGTGAAGCTTTCTTT,CASRGQGSLGYGEAFF
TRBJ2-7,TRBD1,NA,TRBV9,TGTGCCAGCAGCGTGGGACAGGGGGTATGGTACGAGCAGTACTTC,CASSVGQGVWYEQYF
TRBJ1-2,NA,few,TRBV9,TGTGCCAGCAGCGTAGGGGGCAGTTTTAACTATGGCTACACCTTC,CASSVGGSFNYGYTF
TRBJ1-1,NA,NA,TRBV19,TGTGCCAGTAGTATAGTTAGAGGTTCTGAAGCTTTCTTT,CASSIVRGSEAFF